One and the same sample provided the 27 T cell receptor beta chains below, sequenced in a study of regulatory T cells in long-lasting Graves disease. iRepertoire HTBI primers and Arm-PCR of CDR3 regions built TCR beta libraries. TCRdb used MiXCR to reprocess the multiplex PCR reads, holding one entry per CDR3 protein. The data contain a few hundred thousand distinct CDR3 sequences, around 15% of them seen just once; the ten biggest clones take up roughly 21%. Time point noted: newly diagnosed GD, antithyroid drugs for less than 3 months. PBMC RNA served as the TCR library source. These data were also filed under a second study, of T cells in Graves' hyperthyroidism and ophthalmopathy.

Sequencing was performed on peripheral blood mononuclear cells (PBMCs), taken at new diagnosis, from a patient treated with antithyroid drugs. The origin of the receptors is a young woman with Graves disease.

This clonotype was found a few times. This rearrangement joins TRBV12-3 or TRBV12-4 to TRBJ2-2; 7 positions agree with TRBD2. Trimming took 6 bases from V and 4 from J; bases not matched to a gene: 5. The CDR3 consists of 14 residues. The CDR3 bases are TGTGCCAGCAGAATAGCGGGCGGCACCGGGGAGCTGTTTTTT. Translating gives CASRIAGGTGELFF.

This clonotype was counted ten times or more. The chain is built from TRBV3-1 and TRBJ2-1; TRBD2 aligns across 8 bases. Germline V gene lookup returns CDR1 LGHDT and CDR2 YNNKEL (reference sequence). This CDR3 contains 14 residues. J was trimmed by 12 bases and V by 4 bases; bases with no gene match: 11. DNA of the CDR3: TGTGCCAGCAGCCCCGCTAGCGGGCCCCGGGGGCAGTTCTTC. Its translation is CASSPASGPRGQFF.

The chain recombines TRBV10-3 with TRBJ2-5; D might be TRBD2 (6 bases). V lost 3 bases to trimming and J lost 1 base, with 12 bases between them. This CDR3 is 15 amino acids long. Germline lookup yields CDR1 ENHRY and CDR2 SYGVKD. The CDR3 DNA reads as TGTGCCATCAGTGACAGTCCCGGGGGCCAAGAGACCCAGTACTTC. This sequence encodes CAISDSPGGQETQYF.

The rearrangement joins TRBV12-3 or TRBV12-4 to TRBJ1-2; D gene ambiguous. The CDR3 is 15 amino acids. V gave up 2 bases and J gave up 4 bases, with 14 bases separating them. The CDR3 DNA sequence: TGTGCCAGCAGTTTAAGGGCGGCAACCCTCTATGGCTACACCTTC. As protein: CASSLRAATLYGYTF.

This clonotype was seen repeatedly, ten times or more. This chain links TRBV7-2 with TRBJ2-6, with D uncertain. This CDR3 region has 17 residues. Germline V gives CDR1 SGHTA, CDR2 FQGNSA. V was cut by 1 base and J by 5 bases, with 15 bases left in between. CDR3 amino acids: CASSLGAGDIRANVLTF. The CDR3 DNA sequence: TGTGCCAGCAGCTTAGGAGCCGGAGACATACGGGCCAACGTCCTGACTTTC.

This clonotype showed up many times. Here the CDR3 DNA reads TGTGCCAGCAGCTTACGCGGGGCCCCGAGCTCCTACGAGCAGTACTTC. Encoded protein: CASSLRGAPSSYEQYF. This chain joins TRBV5-5 and TRBJ2-7; weak D call: TRBD2 (6 bases). V gave up 2 bases and J gave up 0 bases, with 15 bases separating them. From germline, CDR1 is SGHKS and CDR2 YYEKEE (reference sequence). The CDR3 totals 16 residues.

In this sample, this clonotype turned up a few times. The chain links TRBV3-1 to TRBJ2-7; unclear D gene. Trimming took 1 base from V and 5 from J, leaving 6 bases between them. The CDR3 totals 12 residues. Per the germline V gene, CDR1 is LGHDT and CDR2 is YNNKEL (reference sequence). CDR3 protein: CASSQVTDEQYF. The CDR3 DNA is TGTGCCAGCAGCCAAGTCACTGACGAGCAGTACTTC.

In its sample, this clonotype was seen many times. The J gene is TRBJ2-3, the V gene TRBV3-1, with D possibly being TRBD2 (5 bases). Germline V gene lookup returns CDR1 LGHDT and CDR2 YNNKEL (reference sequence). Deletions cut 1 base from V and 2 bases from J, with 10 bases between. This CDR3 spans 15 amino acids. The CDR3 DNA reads TGTGCCAGCAGCCAAGGGACTCGAGTCACAGATACGCAGTATTTT. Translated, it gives CASSQGTRVTDTQYF.

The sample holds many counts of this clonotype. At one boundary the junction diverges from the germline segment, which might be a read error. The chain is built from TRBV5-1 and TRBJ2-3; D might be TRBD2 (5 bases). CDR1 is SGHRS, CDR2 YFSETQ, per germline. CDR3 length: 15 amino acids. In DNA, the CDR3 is TGTGCCAGCACCAGAGTGGACGGGGTGACAGATACGCAGTATTTT. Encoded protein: CASTRVDGVTDTQYF.

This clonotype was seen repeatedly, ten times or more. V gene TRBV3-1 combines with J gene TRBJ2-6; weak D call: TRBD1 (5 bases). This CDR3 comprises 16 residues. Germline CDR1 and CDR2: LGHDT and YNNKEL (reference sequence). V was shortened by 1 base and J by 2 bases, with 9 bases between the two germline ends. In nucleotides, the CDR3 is TGTGCCAGCAGCCAAGGAGCAGGGACTGGGGCCAACGTCCTGACTTTC. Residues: CASSQGAGTGANVLTF. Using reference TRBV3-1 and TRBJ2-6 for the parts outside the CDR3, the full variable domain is DTAVSQTPKYLVTQMGNDKSIKCEQNLGHDTMYWYKQDSKKFLKIMFSYNNKELIINETVPNRFSPKSPDKAHLNLHINSLELGDSAVYFCASSQGAGTGANVLTFGAGSRLTVL.

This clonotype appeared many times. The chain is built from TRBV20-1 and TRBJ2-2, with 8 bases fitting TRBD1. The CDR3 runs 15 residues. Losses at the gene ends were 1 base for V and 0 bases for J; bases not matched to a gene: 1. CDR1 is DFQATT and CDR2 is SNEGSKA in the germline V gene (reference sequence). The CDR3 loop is CSARATGANTGELFF. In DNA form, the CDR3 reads TGCAGTGCTAGAGCGACAGGGGCGAACACCGGGGAGCTGTTTTTT.

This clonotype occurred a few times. CDR3 protein: CASSLVGLAYETQYF. The CDR3 DNA follows: TGTGCCAGCAGCTTAGTTGGCCTAGCGTACGAGACCCAGTACTTC. V and J are TRBV11-2 and TRBJ2-5, with TRBD2 as a possible D gene (6 bases). Trimming left V 1 base short and J 5 bases short, with 14 bases between. The CDR3 consists of 15 residues. The germline V gene has CDR1 SGHAT and CDR2 FQNNGV.

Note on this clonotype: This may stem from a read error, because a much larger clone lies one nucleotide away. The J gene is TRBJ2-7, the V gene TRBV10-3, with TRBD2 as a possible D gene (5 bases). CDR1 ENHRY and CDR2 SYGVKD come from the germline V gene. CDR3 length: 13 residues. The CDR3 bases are TGTGCCATCTCAAACAGTCCGGAGGACGAGCAGTGCTTC. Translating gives CAISNSPEDEQCF.

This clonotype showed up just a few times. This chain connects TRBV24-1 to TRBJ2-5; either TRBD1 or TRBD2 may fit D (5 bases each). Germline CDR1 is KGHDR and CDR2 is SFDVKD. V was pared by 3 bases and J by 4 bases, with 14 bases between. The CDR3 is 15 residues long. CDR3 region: CATSDPGPGPETQYF. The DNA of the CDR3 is TGTGCCACCAGTGATCCCGGTCCGGGGCCAGAGACCCAGTACTTC.

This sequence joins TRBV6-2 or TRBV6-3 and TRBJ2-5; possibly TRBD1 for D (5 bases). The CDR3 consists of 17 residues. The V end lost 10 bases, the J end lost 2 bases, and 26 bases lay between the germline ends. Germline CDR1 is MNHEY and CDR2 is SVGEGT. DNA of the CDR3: TGTGCCATCCGGCCGGGCAGGGCGCCTTTTGTGCAAGAGACCCAGTACTTC. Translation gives CAIRPGRAPFVQETQYF.

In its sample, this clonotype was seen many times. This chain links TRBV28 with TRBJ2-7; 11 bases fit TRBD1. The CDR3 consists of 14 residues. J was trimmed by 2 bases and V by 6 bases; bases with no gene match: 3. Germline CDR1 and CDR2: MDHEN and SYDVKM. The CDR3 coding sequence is TGTGCCAGCAGCGGGACAGGGGGGGCCTACGAGCAGTACTTC. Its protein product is CASSGTGGAYEQYF.

CDR3 DNA sequence: TGCAGTGCTAGCCCCCGGACTAGCATGAGGGTGGAAGAGACCCAGTACTTC. Its protein is CSASPRTSMRVEETQYF. The chain is built from TRBV20-1 and TRBJ2-5; 8 nucleotides align to TRBD2. The CDR3 totals 17 residues. CDR1 is DFQATT and CDR2 is SNEGSKA in the germline V gene (reference sequence). Trimming cost V 3 bases and J 3 bases; bases outside gene matches: 15.

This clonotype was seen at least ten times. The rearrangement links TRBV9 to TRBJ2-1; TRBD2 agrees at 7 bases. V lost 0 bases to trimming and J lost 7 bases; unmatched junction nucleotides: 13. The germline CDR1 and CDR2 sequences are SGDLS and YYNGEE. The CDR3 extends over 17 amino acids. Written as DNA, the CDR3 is TGTGCCAGCAGCGTAGAAGGCGGGAGTAGGGGCAGAAATGAGCAGTTCTTC. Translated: CASSVEGGSRGRNEQFF.

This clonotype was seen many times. CDR3 sequence: CASPTGKGSGYTF. In DNA form, the CDR3 reads TGTGCCAGTCCGACAGGGAAAGGTAGTGGCTACACCTTC. This chain uses TRBV6-1 with TRBJ1-2; 7 nucleotides align to TRBD1. This CDR3 region has 13 residues. Germline V CDR1 and CDR2: MNHNS, SASEGT. The J segment lost 7 bases and the V segment lost 9 bases, leaving 11 bases of the junction unmatched.

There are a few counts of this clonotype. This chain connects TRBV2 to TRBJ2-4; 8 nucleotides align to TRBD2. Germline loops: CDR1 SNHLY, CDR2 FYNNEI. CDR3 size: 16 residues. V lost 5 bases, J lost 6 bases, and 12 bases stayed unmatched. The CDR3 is CASSKINSGALNIQYF. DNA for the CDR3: TGTGCCAGCAGTAAAATTAATAGCGGGGCCCTAAACATTCAGTACTTC.

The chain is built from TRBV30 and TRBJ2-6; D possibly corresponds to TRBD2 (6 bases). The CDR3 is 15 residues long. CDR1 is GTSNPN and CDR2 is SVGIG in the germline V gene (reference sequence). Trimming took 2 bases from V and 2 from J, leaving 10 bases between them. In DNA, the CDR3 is TGTGCCTGGAGTTATACGGGAGCTGGGGCCAACGTCCTGACTTTC. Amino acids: CAWSYTGAGANVLTF.

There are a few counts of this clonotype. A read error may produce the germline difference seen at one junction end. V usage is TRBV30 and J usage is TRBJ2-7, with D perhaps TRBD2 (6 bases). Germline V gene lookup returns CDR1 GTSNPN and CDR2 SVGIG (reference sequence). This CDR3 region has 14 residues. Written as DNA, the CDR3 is TGTGCCTGGAGGGTGGGCCAGCGGGCTAGCGAGCGGTACTTC. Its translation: CAWRVGQRASERYF.

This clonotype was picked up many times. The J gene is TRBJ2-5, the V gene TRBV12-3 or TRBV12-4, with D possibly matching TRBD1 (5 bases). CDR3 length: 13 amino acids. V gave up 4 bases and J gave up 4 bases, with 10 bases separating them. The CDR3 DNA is TGTGCCAGCAGTTCCCGGCAGGGAGAGACCCAGTACTTC. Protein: CASSSRQGETQYF.

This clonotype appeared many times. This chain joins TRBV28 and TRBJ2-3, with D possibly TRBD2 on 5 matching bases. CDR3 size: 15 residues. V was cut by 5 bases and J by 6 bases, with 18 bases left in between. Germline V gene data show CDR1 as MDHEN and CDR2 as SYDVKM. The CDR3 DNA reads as TGTGCCAGCAGTCCCCCGGACGGGATGGCGGATACGCAGTATTTT. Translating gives CASSPPDGMADTQYF.

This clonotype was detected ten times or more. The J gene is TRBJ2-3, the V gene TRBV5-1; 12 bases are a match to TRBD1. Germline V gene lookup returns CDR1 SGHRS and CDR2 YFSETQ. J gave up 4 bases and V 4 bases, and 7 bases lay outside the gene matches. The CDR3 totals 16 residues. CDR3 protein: CASSQTGTGGADTQYF. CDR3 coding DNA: TGCGCCAGCAGCCAAACCGGGACAGGGGGCGCAGATACGCAGTATTTT.

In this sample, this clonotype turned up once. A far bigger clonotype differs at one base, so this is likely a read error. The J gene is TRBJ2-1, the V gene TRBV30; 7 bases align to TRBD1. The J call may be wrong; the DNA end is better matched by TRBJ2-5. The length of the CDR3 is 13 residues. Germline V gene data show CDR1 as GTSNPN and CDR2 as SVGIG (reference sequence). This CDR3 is CTWNGQVGETQYF. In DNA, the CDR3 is TGTACCTGGAACGGACAGGTGGGGGAGACCCAGTACTTC.

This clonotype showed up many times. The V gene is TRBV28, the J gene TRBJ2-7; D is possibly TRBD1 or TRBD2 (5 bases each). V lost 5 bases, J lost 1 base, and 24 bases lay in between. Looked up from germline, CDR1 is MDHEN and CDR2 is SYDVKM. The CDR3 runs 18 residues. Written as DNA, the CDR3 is TGTGCCAGCAGTCCCGAGGGTCCAGGACACGCGAATTCCTACGAGCAGTACTTC. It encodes CASSPEGPGHANSYEQYF.